This TCR beta chain derives from a study of CD4 T cells in relation to SARS-CoV-2 and coronaviruses (dated by TCRdb to 2020 to 2022). Regarding the complete study: In the ViraFEST assay, PBMCs were cultured with antigen for around eleven days, after which TCR beta CDR3s were sequenced to identify antigen-specific clonal expansions. The negative reference condition was either a culture with an HIV-1 Nef peptide pool or a culture with no peptide. Using patient-derived lymphoblastoid cell lines, the shared crossreactive spike epitopes were mapped to their HLA restriction. The study assessed, at the TCR clonotype level, memory CD4+ T cell crossreactivity between SARS-CoV-2 and common cold coronavirus spike proteins. The Adaptive Biotechnologies TCR-sequencing kit was used for samples from three pre-COVID donors and for the naive versus memory experiments, whereas the other data were Illumina-based. Expansion assays from other donors in the study were sequenced with a different, Illumina-based TCR-beta assay. The paper as a whole reports these results and caveats: About 60% of donors had memory CD4+ clonotypes that crossrecognized SARS-CoV-2 and at least one common cold coronavirus spike. Small numbers of patients and of tested TCRs were a limitation of the study. No donor contributed both pre-pandemic and post-infection samples, which limited tracing the source of pre-existing responses. Crossreactivity analysis centred on spike protein, so crossreactivity against other viral proteins was not assessed. Compared with monoreactive clones, crossreactive clones had significantly weaker SARS-CoV-2-driven expansion, a result consistent with antigenic imprinting.

CD4+ T cells from unexposed donors were collected before the COVID-19 pandemic (2011-2018). After more than 9 days of culture, CD4+ T cells were isolated with the EasySep CD4+ T cell isolation kit. Unexposed donor CD4+ T cells were tested for reactivity to SARS-CoV-2 S and N and four common cold coronavirus spike pools, as cell number allowed. Each well held two million PBMCs cultured in IMDM containing about 5.3% human AB serum and roughly 10 IU/ml IL-2. Half of the culture medium was replaced with fresh IL-2-containing medium on days 3 and 7. Triplicate replicate wells were generally used for each peptide culture condition. The leukapheresis product used for the unexposed donors was purchased from a commercial source. Ficoll-Paque PLUS gradient centrifugation was used to isolate PBMCs from leukapheresis product or whole blood. The PBMCs went either fresh into the expansion assay or into cryopreservation at -140 degrees C. The QIAamp Micro DNA Kit was used to extract genomic DNA from the CD4+ T cells.

Between the V and J ends, shortened by 2 bases and 0 bases respectively, the junction contains 11 bases. According to the germline V gene, CDR1 reads SGDLS and CDR2 reads YYNGEE. The CDR3 holds 15 amino acids from the cysteine to the phenylalanine. Just CDR3 DNA is preserved here, 45 bases in frame from base 1. The receptor library was made with the immunoSEQ multiplex PCR assay. The published analysis was carried out like this. During preprocessing, nonproductive sequences were discarded, as were any CDR3s that did not begin with C, did not end with F or W, or were shorter than 7 amino acids. The MANAFEST web app identified antigen-specific clonotypes based on expansion compared with the reference and other culture wells. A clone counted as positive if significantly expanded in 2 of 3 replicate wells versus the reference culture at FDR below 0.05. To be called positive, a clone also had to show significant expansion compared with every other tandem well and an odds ratio greater than 5. CDR3 homology was quantified as pairwise Levenshtein distance, calculated with the stringdist R package after three terminal residues were trimmed from each end. The source is immuneACCESS, and TCRdb retained only in-frame sequences with V and J called. Part of the clones is not carried over; for the studies checked, unresolved V genes explain less than half of this, and the remainder is unexplained. That table supplies the V and J calls and clone size; D and trimming were determined from the DNA. The sample table records 10,000 to 13,000 clones; roughly 84% of these occur just once. The ten most abundant clones make up less than 30% of the sample.

In regard to this clone: Its recognized antigen is unknown. No quality values exist for individual bases; no much larger clone is one base distant.

The chain was built from TRBV9 and TRBJ1-1, with no D gene named confidently. Input material: CD4+ T cells from PBMCs, cultured in vitro. The receptor was isolated from a human donor in good health. This receptor carries the CDR3 CASSVAERLNTEAFF. The DNA sequence reads TGTGCCAGCAGCGTGGCAGAAAGGCTGAACACTGAAGCTTTCTTT.